The 24 T cell receptor beta chains presented below share a single source sample, sequenced in a study of cytotoxic CD8 clonotypes in ibrutinib-treated CLL. Produced via immunoSEQ multiplex PCR; TCRdb's table is partial and in-frame only. Of approximately 130,000 clones listed, approximately 81% are singletons. This specimen consisted of PBMCs, obtained after 24 months of ibrutinib treatment. These receptors originate from a human donor with chronic lymphocytic leukemia.

V is TRBV7-2 and J is TRBJ2-5; D is perhaps TRBD1 (7 bases). Trimming left V 6 bases short and J 4 bases short, with 18 bases between. This CDR3 is built from 15 residues. CDR1 is SGHTA, CDR2 FQGNSA, per germline. The CDR3 DNA sequence: TGTGCCAGCAGAAACGGAGGGGGCCTGGGAGAGACCCAGTACTTC. It codes for CASRNGGGLGETQYF.

V is TRBV5-1 and J is TRBJ1-2, with a possible D match to TRBD1 (5 bases). Trimming left V 0 bases short and J 5 bases short, with 11 bases between. The CDR3 contains 14 residues. Germline-derived CDR1 and CDR2 are SGHRS and YFSETQ. The CDR3 spells CASSLGQMEYGYTF. CDR3 bases: TGCGCCAGCAGCTTGGGACAGATGGAGTATGGCTACACCTTC.

A few counts support this clone. This chain links TRBV4-1 with TRBJ2-1; TRBD2 might be the D (7 bases). Trimming removed 0 bases from V and 3 bases from J, with 12 bases in between. The CDR3 has 16 residues. Germline V gene lookup returns CDR1 MGHRA and CDR2 YSYEKL. The CDR3 DNA is TGCGCCAGCAGCCAAGACCCGGGGGGCCTCTACAATGAGCAGTTCTTC. Translating gives CASSQDPGGLYNEQFF.

This clone was recorded once. The V call is TRBV7-2, the J call TRBJ2-3; TRBD1 might be the D (5 bases). Trimming pared 4 bases from V and 4 bases from J, leaving 9 bases between. Germline V gene lookup returns CDR1 SGHTA and CDR2 FQGNSA. The CDR3 totals 13 residues. CDR3: CASSSLGPDTQYF. The CDR3 bases are TGTGCCAGCAGCTCCCTGGGGCCAGATACGCAGTATTTT.

The rearrangement uses TRBV4-3 and TRBJ1-2, with D tentatively TRBD1 (5 bases). The CDR3 sequence is 16 residues long. Trimming removed 0 bases from V and 6 bases from J, with 17 bases in between. Germline V gene lookup returns CDR1 LGHNA and CDR2 YSLEER. CDR3 in DNA: TGCGCCAGCAGCCAAGATACAACGGGGGGTTTTGATGGCTACACCTTC. It is translated as CASSQDTTGGFDGYTF.

This rearrangement joins TRBV25-1 to TRBJ1-4, with D unclear. The CDR3 extends over 15 amino acids. Deletions cut 3 bases from V and 4 bases from J, with 12 bases between. Germline values: CDR1 MGHDK, CDR2 SYGVNS. As DNA, the CDR3 is TGTGCCAGCAGTGATGCGAGGTGGAGTAATGAAAAACTGTTTTTT. It specifies CASSDARWSNEKLFF.

The rearrangement joins TRBV7-9 to TRBJ2-7, with 7 bases fitting TRBD1. CDR1 is SEHNR and CDR2 is FQNEAQ in the germline V gene (reference sequence). The trim removed 5 bases at V and 3 bases at J, leaving 7 bases unmatched. The CDR3 runs to 14 residues. The CDR3 region is CASSPRQGFYEQYF. CDR3 coding DNA: TGTGCCAGCAGCCCTAGACAGGGCTTCTACGAGCAGTACTTC.

The chain carries TRBV11-3 and TRBJ2-3, with TRBD1 matching over 8 bases. Germline CDR1 is SGHNT and CDR2 is YENEEA. CDR3 length: 16 residues. V gave up 3 bases and J gave up 3 bases; unmatched junction bases: 8. This chain's CDR3 is CASSLRTGRMTDTQYF. The CDR3 nucleotides are TGTGCCAGCAGCTTGCGGACAGGGAGGATGACAGATACGCAGTATTTT.

V and J are TRBV7-2 and TRBJ1-5, with D tentatively TRBD1 (5 bases). The germline CDR1 and CDR2 sequences are SGHTA and FQGNSA. The CDR3 extends over 14 amino acids. The V end lost 1 base, the J end lost 4 bases, and 8 bases lay between the germline ends. In DNA form, the CDR3 reads TGTGCCAGCAGCTTAGGGGGGGGGAATCAGCCCCAGCATTTT. It translates to CASSLGGGNQPQHF.

In its sample, this clone was seen many times. V is TRBV28 and J is TRBJ1-6; unclear D gene. The V end lost 7 bases, the J end lost 7 bases, and 14 bases lay between the germline ends. CDR3 length equals 14 residues. In germline, CDR1 is MDHEN, CDR2 SYDVKM. The CDR3 spells CASNQVGINSPLHF. The CDR3 DNA reads as TGTGCCAGCAACCAAGTTGGCATCAATTCACCCCTCCACTTT.

The chain uses TRBV28 and TRBJ2-5; 8 bases agree with TRBD1. V dropped 3 bases and J dropped 1; count of bases not matched to a gene: 4. Germline CDR1 is MDHEN and CDR2 is SYDVKM. The CDR3 consists of 15 residues. The CDR3 DNA reads TGTGCCAGCAGTTTGGGACAGGATCCCCAAGAGACCCAGTACTTC. This encodes CASSLGQDPQETQYF.

This clone was found a few times. This chain uses TRBV30 with TRBJ1-6, with D possibly matching TRBD1 (5 bases). The CDR3 runs 14 residues. CDR1 is GTSNPN, CDR2 SVGIG, per germline (reference sequence). Between the trimmed V and J ends, which lost 4 bases and 8 bases, there was a span of 15 bases. The DNA for the CDR3 is TGTGCCTGGACTCTGCAGGGTTTCTATTCACCCCTCCACTTT. This encodes CAWTLQGFYSPLHF.

The genes are TRBV7-2 and TRBJ2-3, with a tentative D call TRBD2 (5 bases). The V and J ends lost 5 bases and 10 bases respectively, with 13 bases between them. The CDR3 is 12 residues long. Germline CDR1 SGHTA, CDR2 FQGNSA. The CDR3 here is CASSPGILSQYF. The CDR3 region has the DNA TGTGCCAGCAGCCCGGGGATTTTATCGCAGTATTTT.

J is TRBJ1-2 and V is TRBV4-3; D remains unclear. This CDR3 comprises 15 residues. The germline V gene has CDR1 LGHNA and CDR2 YSLEER. Trimming shortened V by 4 bases and J by 3 bases, and 15 bases separated the two germline ends. CDR3 in amino acids: CASSRAEGDYYGYTF. CDR3 coding DNA: TGCGCCAGCAGCCGCGCGGAAGGAGATTACTATGGCTACACCTTC.

The rearrangement links TRBV18 to TRBJ2-2; D may correspond to TRBD1 or TRBD2 (5 bases each). The CDR3 is 15 amino acids. V gave up 8 bases and J gave up 0 bases, with 13 bases separating them. Germline CDR1 reads KGHSH; CDR2 reads LQKENI. The CDR3 nucleotides read TGTGCCAGCCCGGTGGGGGAAACGAACACCGGGGAGCTGTTTTTT. It is translated as CASPVGETNTGELFF.

This clone came up a few times. Here the CDR3 reads CASSRGHNQPQHF. Here the CDR3 DNA reads TGTGCCAGCTCACGGGGTCACAATCAGCCCCAGCATTTT. The chain combines TRBV18 with TRBJ1-5; D is uncertain. V dropped 4 bases and J dropped 3 bases, with 7 bases sitting between them. The CDR3 has 13 residues. Germline-derived CDR1 and CDR2 are KGHSH and LQKENI.

V usage is TRBV29-1 and J usage is TRBJ2-1; D unresolved. CDR3 size: 15 residues. Germline assignment: CDR1 SQVTM and CDR2 ANQGSEA. The V end lost 5 bases, the J end lost 7 bases, and 21 bases lay between the germline ends. The CDR3 sequence: CSVSQVGPPQNEQFF. CDR3 nucleotides: TGCAGCGTTAGTCAGGTTGGCCCACCGCAGAATGAGCAGTTCTTC.

The J gene is TRBJ1-2, the V gene TRBV7-2, with D tentatively TRBD1 (6 bases). The length of the CDR3 is 15 residues. Germline V gene sequence: CDR1 SGHTA, CDR2 FQGNSA. The V end was cut by 2 bases, the J end by 2 bases, with 12 bases between. CDR3 protein: CASSLPTGTNYGYTF. Here the CDR3 DNA reads TGTGCCAGCAGCTTACCAACAGGGACCAACTATGGCTACACCTTC.

The chain uses TRBV10-3 and TRBJ2-3; unclear D gene. CDR1 and CDR2 (germline): ENHRY, SYGVKD. The CDR3 contains 16 residues. V lost 4 bases, J lost 1 base, and 15 bases lay in between. The CDR3 DNA reads TGTGCCATCAGTGGGACCCGGGTTGAGGGCACAGATACGCAGTATTTT. It codes for CAISGTRVEGTDTQYF.

The V call is TRBV28, the J call TRBJ1-6; possibly TRBD1 for D (6 bases). There are 13 residues in the CDR3. Germline V gene sequence: CDR1 MDHEN, CDR2 SYDVKM. V was pared by 7 bases and J by 5 bases, with 9 bases between. CDR3 coding DNA: TGTGCCAGCACGACAGGAGATAATTCACCCCTCCACTTT. Translated, it gives CASTTGDNSPLHF.

The V and J genes are TRBV4-2 and TRBJ1-2; D remains unclear. Per germline, CDR1 LGHNA and CDR2 YNFKEQ. The length of the CDR3 is 13 residues. With 1 base removed from V and 5 bases from J, the gap between germline ends came to 8 bases. DNA for the CDR3: TGTGCCAGCAGCCAAGGGGGTGGTTATGGCTACACCTTC. Translation gives CASSQGGGYGYTF.

The V and J genes are TRBV4-2 and TRBJ2-3; no reliable D call. This CDR3 has 17 residues. Germline values: CDR1 LGHNA, CDR2 YNFKEQ. V lost 0 bases, J lost 3 bases, and 16 bases lay in between. Written as DNA, the CDR3 is TGTGCCAGCAGCCAAGAAGGTGTTGGCCCCCGTACAGATACGCAGTATTTT. It encodes CASSQEGVGPRTDTQYF.

The chain is built from TRBV19 and TRBJ1-1; D is ambiguous. The CDR3 contains 14 residues. Trimming removed 3 bases from V and 4 bases from J, with 12 bases in between. Germline CDR1 and CDR2: LNHDA and SQIVND (reference sequence). CDR3: CASSINRVLTEAFF. For the CDR3, the DNA is TGTGCCAGTAGTATCAACCGGGTTCTCACTGAAGCTTTCTTT.

The gene calls are TRBV7-9 and TRBJ2-7; D is undetermined. CDR1 and CDR2 (germline): SEHNR, FQNEAQ (reference sequence). The CDR3 is made up of 13 amino acids. Trimming left V 2 bases short and J 5 bases short, with 10 bases between. CDR3: CASSLWSSNEQYF. The CDR3 bases are TGTGCCAGCAGCTTATGGTCCAGCAACGAGCAGTACTTC.